This TCR beta chain was obtained from a study of response to subunit inactivated influenza vaccine. Study conclusions and caveats: It was suggested by the authors that few new T cells are recruited by each seasonal influenza vaccination.

A remark on this clonotype: Its antigen is still unknown.

The CDR3 runs to 14 residues. Trimming took off 0 bases at V and 7 bases at J, with 12 bases between the two ends. Germline loops: CDR1 LGHNA, CDR2 YNFKEQ. TCRdb processed the RT-PCR reads anew with MiXCR; each CDR3 protein has one entry. This table holds about 650,000 distinct CDR3 sequences, about 14% found once. This sequence was found in a man aged 50-60 years who received an inactivated influenza vaccine. The chain is built from TRBV4-2 and TRBJ1-2; D perhaps matches TRBD1 (5 bases). Specimen: PBMCs from blood, collected 14 to 15 days before vaccination. The CDR3 spells CASSQDGQGAGYTF. DNA for the CDR3: TGTGCCAGCAGCCAAGATGGTCAGGGTGCTGGCTACACCTTC.